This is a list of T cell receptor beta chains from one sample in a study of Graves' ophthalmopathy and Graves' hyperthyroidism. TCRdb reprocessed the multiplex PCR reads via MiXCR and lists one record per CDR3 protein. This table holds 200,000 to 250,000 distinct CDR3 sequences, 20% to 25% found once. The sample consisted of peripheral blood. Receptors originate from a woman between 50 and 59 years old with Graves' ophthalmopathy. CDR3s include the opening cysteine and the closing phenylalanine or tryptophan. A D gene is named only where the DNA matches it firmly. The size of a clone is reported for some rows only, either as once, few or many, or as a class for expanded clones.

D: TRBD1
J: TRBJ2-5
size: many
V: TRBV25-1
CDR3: CASSELGGTETQYF
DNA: TGTGCCAGCAGTGAACTAGGGGGCACGGAGACCCAGTACTTC

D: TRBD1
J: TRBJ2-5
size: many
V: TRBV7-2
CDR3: CASRPSNRGLGETQYF
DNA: TGTGCCAGCAGACCATCAAACAGGGGGTTAGGAGAGACCCAGTACTTC

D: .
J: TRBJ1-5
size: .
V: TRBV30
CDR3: CAWSEPPARSNQPQHF
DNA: TGTGCCTGGAGCGAGCCTCCGGCAAGAAGCAATCAGCCCCAGCATTTT

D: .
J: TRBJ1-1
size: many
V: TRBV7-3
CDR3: CASSLEVTRTEAFF
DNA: TGTGCCAGCAGCCTGGAGGTGACTCGGACTGAAGCTTTCTTT

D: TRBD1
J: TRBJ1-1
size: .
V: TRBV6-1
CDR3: CASSEEPGGTDEAFF
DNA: TGTGCCAGCAGTGAAGAGCCAGGGGGTACGGATGAAGCTTTCTTT

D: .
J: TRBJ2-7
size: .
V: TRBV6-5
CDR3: CASSSYRNSYEQYF
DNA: TGTGCCAGCAGTTCTTATCGAAATTCCTACGAGCAGTACTTC

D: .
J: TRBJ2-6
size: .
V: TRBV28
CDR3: CASSLGDPSGANVLTF
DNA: TGTGCCAGCAGTTTGGGGGACCCCTCTGGGGCCAACGTCCTGACTTTC

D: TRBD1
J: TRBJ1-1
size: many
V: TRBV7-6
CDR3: CASSLRQGAVVAFF
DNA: TGTGCCAGCAGCTTGAGACAGGGGGCGGTTGTAGCTTTCTTT

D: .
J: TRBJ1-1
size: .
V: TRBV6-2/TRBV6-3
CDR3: CASSYSLLGDTEAFF
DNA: TGTGCCAGCAGTTACTCGTTATTAGGGGACACTGAAGCTTTCTTT

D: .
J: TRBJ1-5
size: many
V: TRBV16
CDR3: CASSLRGDSNQPQHF
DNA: TGTGCCAGCAGCCTGAGGGGGGATAGCAATCAGCCCCAGCATTTT

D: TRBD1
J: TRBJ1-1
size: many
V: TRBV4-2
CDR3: CASSHYSNRGGSEAFF
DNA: TGTGCCAGCAGCCATTATTCAAACAGGGGCGGCTCGGAAGCTTTCTTT

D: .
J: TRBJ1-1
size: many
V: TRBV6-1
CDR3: CASWPGGRNTEAFF
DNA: TGTGCCAGCTGGCCTGGGGGGCGAAATACTGAAGCTTTCTTT

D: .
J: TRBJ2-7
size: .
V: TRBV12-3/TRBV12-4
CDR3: CASSRGEVAYEQYF
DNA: TGTGCCAGCAGCCGAGGGGAGGTCGCCTACGAGCAGTACTTC

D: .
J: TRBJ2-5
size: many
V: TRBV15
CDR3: CATSRRLGGGTQETQYF
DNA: TGTGCCACCAGCAGACGCCTAGGGGGAGGTACCCAAGAGACCCAGTACTTC

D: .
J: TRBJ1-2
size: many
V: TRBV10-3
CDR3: CAISDDLLYGYTF
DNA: TGTGCCATCAGTGACGACCTTCTCTATGGCTACACCTTC

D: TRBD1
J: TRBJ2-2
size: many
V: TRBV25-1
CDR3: CASSGPDRGVLPGELFF
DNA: TGTGCCAGCAGTGGACCCGACAGGGGGGTTCTGCCCGGGGAGCTGTTTTTT

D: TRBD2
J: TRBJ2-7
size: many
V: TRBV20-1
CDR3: CSARVSGSYYEQYF
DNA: TGCAGTGCTAGAGTTAGCGGGAGTTACTACGAGCAGTACTTC